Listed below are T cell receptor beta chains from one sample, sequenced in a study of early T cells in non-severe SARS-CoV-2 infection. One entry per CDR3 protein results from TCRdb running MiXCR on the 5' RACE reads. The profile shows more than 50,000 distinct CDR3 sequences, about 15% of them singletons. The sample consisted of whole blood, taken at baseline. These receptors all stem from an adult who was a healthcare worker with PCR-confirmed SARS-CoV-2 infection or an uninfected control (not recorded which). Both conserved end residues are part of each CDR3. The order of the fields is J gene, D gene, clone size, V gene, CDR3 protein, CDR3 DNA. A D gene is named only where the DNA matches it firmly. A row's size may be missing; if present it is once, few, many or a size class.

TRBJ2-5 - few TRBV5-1 CASSLAVQETQYF TGCGCCAGCAGCTTGGCGGTCCAAGAGACCCAGTACTTC
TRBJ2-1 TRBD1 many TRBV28 CASSSPGQGYNEQFF TGTGCCAGCAGTTCCCCGGGACAGGGGTACAATGAGCAGTTCTTC
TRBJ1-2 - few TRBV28 CASSFIDRDGYTF TGTGCCAGCAGTTTCATAGATCGCGATGGCTACACCTTC
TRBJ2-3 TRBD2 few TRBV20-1 CSAPSGTSGTDTQYF TGCAGTGCTCCCTCCGGGACTAGCGGCACAGATACGCAGTATTTT
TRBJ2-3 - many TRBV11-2 CASSPEIGAGTQYF TGTGCCAGCAGCCCGGAAATTGGGGCTGGTACGCAGTATTTT
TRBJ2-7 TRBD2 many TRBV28 CASRASGGVYEQYF TGTGCCAGCAGGGCTAGCGGGGGGGTCTACGAGCAGTACTTC
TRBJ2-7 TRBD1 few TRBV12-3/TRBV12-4 CASSPGQPSYEQYF TGTGCCAGCAGTCCGGGACAGCCATCCTACGAGCAGTACTTC
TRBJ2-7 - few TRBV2 CASSEAASYEQYF TGTGCCAGCAGTGAAGCGGCTAGCTACGAGCAGTACTTC
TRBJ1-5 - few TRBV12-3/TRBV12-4 CASSPIGGAGNQPQHF TGTGCCAGCAGCCCTATTGGAGGGGCGGGCAATCAGCCCCAGCATTTT
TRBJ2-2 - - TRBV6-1 CASSEVGGTGELFF TGTGCCAGCAGTGAAGTAGGGGGCACCGGGGAGCTGTTTTTT
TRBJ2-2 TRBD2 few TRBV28 CASISTSRELFF TGTGCCAGCATATCGACTAGCCGGGAGCTGTTTTTT
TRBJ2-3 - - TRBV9 CASSVALRSTDTQYF TGTGCCAGCAGCGTAGCCTTGCGGAGCACAGATACGCAGTATTTT
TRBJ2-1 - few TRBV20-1 CSATKGGQFF TGCAGTGCAACTAAAGGCGGGCAGTTCTTC
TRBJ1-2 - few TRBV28 CASSLVQPQSGYTF TGTGCCAGCAGTCTAGTCCAGCCTCAGAGTGGCTACACCTTC
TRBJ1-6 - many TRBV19 CASSPPGDSPLHF TGTGCCAGTAGTCCTCCCGGCGATTCACCCCTCCACTTT
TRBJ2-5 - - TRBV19 CASSIWGQETQYF TGTGCCAGTAGTATTTGGGGGCAAGAGACCCAGTACTTC
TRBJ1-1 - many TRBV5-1 CASSHQLMNTEAFF TGCGCCAGCAGCCATCAACTCATGAACACTGAAGCTTTCTTT